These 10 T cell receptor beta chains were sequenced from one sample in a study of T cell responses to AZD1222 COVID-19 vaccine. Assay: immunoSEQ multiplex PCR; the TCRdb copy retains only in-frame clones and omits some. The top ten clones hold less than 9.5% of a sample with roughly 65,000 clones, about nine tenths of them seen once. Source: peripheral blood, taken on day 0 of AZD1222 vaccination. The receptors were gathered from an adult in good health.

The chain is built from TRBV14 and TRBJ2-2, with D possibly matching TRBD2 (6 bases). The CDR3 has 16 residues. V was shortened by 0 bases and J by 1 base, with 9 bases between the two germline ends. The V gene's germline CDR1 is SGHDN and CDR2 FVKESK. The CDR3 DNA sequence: TGTGCCAGCAGCCAAGACTGGCGGGGGAACACCGGGGAGCTGTTTTTT. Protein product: CASSQDWRGNTGELFF.

The CDR3 DNA sequence: TGCGCCAGCAGCCAAACAACCGGGACAGGGGGCGCGGGTTTGAACACTGAAGCTTTCTTT. It specifies CASSQTTGTGGAGLNTEAFF. The chain combines TRBV4-1 with TRBJ1-1; TRBD1 agrees at 12 bases. Germline trimming cut 2 bases from V and 0 bases from J; bases unmatched to any gene: 13. Germline V CDR1 and CDR2: MGHRA, YSYEKL. This CDR3 has 20 amino acids.

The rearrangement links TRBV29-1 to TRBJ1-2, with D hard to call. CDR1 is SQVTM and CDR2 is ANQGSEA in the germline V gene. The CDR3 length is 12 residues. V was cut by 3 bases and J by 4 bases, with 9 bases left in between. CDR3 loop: CSVEYLGYGYTF. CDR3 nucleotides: TGCAGCGTTGAGTATCTGGGCTATGGCTACACCTTC.

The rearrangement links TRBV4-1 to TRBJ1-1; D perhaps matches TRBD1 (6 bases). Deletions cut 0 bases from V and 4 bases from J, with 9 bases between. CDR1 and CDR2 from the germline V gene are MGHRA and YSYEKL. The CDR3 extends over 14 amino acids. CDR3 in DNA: TGCGCCAGCAGCCAAGAATGGACAGCCACTGAAGCTTTCTTT. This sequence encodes CASSQEWTATEAFF.

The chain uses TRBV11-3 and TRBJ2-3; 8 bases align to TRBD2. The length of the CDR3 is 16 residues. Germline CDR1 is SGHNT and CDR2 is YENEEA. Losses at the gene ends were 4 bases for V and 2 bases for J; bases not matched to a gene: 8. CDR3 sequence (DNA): TGTGCCAGCAGCTCGCGAGCGGGAGAGTACACAGATACGCAGTATTTT. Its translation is CASSSRAGEYTDTQYF.

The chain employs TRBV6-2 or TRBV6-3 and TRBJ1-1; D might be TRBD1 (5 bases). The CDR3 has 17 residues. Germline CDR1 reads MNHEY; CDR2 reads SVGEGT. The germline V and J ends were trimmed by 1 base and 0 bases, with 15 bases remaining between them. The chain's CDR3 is CASSYWGSLNMNTEAFF. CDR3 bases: TGTGCCAGCAGTTACTGGGGCAGTTTGAACATGAACACTGAAGCTTTCTTT.

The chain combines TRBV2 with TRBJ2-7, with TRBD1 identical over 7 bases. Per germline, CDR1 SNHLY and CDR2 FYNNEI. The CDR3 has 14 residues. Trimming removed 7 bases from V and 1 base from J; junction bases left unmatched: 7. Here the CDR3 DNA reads TGTGCCAGCATTCAGACAGGGCGGTCCTACGAGCAGTACTTC. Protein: CASIQTGRSYEQYF.

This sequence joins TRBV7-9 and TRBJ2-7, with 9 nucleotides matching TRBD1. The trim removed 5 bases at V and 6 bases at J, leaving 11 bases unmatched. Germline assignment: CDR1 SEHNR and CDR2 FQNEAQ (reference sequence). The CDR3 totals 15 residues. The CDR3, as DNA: TGTGCCAGCAGCCTAACACAGGGGGCGCGTTCCGAGCAGTACTTC. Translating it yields CASSLTQGARSEQYF. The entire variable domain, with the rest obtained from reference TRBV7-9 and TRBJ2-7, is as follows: DTGVSQNPRHKITKRGQNVTFRCDPISEHNRLYWYRQTLGQGPEFLTYFQNEAQLEKSRLLSDRFSAERPKGSFSTLEIQRTEQGDSAMYLCASSLTQGARSEQYFGPGTRLTVT.

CDR3 nucleotides: TGTGCCAGCAGCCGATGGGGGGCGGATGGCTACACCTTC. It specifies CASSRWGADGYTF. The gene calls are TRBV5-4 and TRBJ1-2; maybe TRBD1 (6 bases). Deletions cut 4 bases from V and 6 bases from J, with 13 bases between. CDR1 SGHNT and CDR2 YYREEE come from the germline V gene (reference sequence). The CDR3 spans 13 residues.

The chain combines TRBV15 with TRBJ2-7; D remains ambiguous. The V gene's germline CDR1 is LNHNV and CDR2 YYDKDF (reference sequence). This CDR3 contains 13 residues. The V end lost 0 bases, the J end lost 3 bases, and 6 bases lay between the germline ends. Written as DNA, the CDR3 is TGTGCCACCAGCAGAGACTGGGGCTACGAGCAGTACTTC. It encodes CATSRDWGYEQYF. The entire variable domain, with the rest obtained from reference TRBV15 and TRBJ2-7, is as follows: DAMVIQNPRYQVTQFGKPVTLSCSQTLNHNVMYWYQQKSSQAPKLLFHYYDKDFNNEADTPDNFQSRRPNTSFCFLDIRSPGLGDTAMYLCATSRDWGYEQYFGPGTRLTVT.